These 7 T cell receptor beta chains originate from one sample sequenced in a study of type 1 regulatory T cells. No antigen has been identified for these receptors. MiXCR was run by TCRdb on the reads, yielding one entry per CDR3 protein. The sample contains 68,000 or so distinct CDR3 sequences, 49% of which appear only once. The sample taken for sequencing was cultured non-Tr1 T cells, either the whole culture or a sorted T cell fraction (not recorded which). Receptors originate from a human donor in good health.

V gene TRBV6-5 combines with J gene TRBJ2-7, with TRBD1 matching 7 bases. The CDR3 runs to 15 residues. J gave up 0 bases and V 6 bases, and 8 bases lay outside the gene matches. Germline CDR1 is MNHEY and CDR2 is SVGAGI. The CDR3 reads CASRPGQDLSYEQYF. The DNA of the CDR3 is TGTGCCAGCAGACCAGGACAGGACCTCTCCTACGAGCAGTACTTC.

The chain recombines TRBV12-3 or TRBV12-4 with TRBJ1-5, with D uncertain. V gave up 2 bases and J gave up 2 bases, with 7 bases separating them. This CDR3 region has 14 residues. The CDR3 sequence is CASSLTLGNQPQHF. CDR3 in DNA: TGTGCCAGCAGTTTAACCCTGGGCAATCAGCCCCAGCATTTT.

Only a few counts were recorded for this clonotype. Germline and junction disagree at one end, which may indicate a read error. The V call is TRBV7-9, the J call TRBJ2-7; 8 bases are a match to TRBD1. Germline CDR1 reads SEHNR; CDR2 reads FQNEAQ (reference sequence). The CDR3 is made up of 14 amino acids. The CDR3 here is CASSLGQGGYEQYF. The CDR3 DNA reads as TGCGCCAGCAGCCTCGGACAGGGTGGCTACGAGCAGTACTTC.

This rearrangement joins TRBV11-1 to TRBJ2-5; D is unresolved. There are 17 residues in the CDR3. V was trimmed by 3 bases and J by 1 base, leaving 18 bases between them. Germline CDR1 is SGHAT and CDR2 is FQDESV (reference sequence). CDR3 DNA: TGTGCCAGCAGCTTGAACCGGGTCCCACCCCCCCAAGAGACCCAGTACTTC. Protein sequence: CASSLNRVPPPQETQYF. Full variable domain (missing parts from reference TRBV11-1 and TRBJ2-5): EAEVAQSPRYKITEKSQAVAFWCDPISGHATLYWYRQILGQGPELLVQFQDESVVDDSQLPKDRFSAERLKGVDSTLKIQPAELGDSAMYLCASSLNRVPPPQETQYFGPGTRLLVL.

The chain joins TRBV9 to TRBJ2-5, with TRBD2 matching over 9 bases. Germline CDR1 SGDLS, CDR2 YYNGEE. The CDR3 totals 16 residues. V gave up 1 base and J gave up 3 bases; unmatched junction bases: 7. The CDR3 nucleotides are TGTGCCAGCAGCGTATCTGCGGGGGGGGCCGAAGAGACCCAGTACTTC. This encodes CASSVSAGGAEETQYF.

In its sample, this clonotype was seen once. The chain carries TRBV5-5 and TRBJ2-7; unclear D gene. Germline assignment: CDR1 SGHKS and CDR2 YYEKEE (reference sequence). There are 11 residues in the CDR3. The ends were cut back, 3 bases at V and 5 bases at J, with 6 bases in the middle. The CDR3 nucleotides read TGTGCCAGCAGCTCGCACCACGAGCAGTACTTC. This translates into CASSSHHEQYF.

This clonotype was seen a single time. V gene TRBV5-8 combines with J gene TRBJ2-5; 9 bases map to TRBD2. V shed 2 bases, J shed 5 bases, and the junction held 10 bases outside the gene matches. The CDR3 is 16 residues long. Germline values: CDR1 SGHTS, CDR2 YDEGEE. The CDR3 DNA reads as TGTGCCAGCAGCTTAGGAAGAGCGGGGGGCCGGGAGACCCAGTACTTC. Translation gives CASSLGRAGGRETQYF.